Each of the 21 T cell receptor beta chains below was sequenced from the same sample in a study of control samples from healthy donors and cancer patients. The method was immunoSEQ multiplex PCR; TCRdb's version includes in-frame clones alone and lacks a portion of them. The table lists just over 150,000 clones, roughly 90% of them singletons. The sample taken for sequencing was blood. The source is a man aged 30-40 years in good health.

The CDR3 region is CASSPWGAQGNTEAFF. The CDR3 coding sequence is TGTGCCAGCTCACCATGGGGGGCCCAGGGGAACACTGAAGCTTTCTTT. J is TRBJ1-1 and V is TRBV18; possibly TRBD1 for D (6 bases). CDR1 KGHSH and CDR2 LQKENI come from the germline V gene. Deletions cut 2 bases from V and 1 base from J, with 14 bases between. The CDR3 has 16 amino acids.

The genes are TRBV6-1 and TRBJ2-7; TRBD1 is a possible D gene (5 bases). The ends were cut back, 8 bases at V and 2 bases at J, with 13 bases in the middle. CDR1 and CDR2 from the germline V gene are MNHNS and SASEGT. The CDR3 consists of 13 residues. The CDR3 nucleotides read TGTGCCAGCCGACAGTTTCTTGCCTACGAGCAGTACTTC. Its translation: CASRQFLAYEQYF.

Only one count was recorded for this clone. V gene TRBV11-1 combines with J gene TRBJ2-7; D uncertain. Between the trimmed V and J ends, which lost 3 bases and 1 base, there was a span of 13 bases. Germline CDR1 and CDR2: SGHAT and FQDESV (reference sequence). The CDR3 is 15 amino acids. CDR3 protein: CASSFDFSPSYEQYF. The CDR3 nucleotides read TGTGCCAGCAGCTTCGACTTTTCCCCTTCCTACGAGCAGTACTTC.

The chain combines TRBV9 with TRBJ2-5; D is uncertain. This CDR3 is built from 12 residues. Germline lookup yields CDR1 SGDLS and CDR2 YYNGEE. The germline V and J ends were trimmed by 3 bases and 5 bases, with 8 bases remaining between them. The CDR3 sequence is CASSAPPETQYF. CDR3 nucleotides: TGTGCCAGCAGCGCCCCCCCCGAGACCCAGTACTTC.

The genes are TRBV6-5 and TRBJ1-3; D remains ambiguous. Trimming took 2 bases from V and 0 from J, leaving 11 bases between them. This CDR3 spans 16 amino acids. Germline CDR1 and CDR2: MNHEY and SVGAGI. CDR3 in DNA: TGTGCCAGCAGTTACAGGGCACGGCTCTCTGGAAACACCATATATTTT. Translated: CASSYRARLSGNTIYF.

V usage is TRBV25-1 and J usage is TRBJ1-2; 11 bases are shared with TRBD1. The CDR3 is 15 amino acids. V was clipped by 5 bases and J by 4 bases; unmatched bases: 6. Germline V gene sequence: CDR1 MGHDK, CDR2 SYGVNS. CDR3 nucleotides: TGTGCCAGCAGTCCCAGGGACAGGGGGACCTATGGCTACACCTTC. Its translation: CASSPRDRGTYGYTF.

On this clone itself: Other DNA sequences from this sample encode an identical CDR3 as well. This chain connects TRBV6-1 to TRBJ1-5, with D possibly matching TRBD1 (5 bases). The germline gives CDR1 MNHNS, CDR2 SASEGT. With 2 bases removed from V and 6 bases from J, the gap between germline ends came to 14 bases. The CDR3 spans 15 residues. CDR3 region: CASSERGGWGQPQHF. In nucleotides, the CDR3 is TGTGCCAGCAGTGAACGTGGGGGGTGGGGTCAGCCCCAGCATTTT.

This rearrangement joins TRBV5-6 to TRBJ2-3; 10 bases map to TRBD2. The germline CDR1 and CDR2 sequences are SGHDT and YYEEEE. The CDR3 sequence is 14 residues long. J was trimmed by 4 bases and V by 2 bases; bases with no gene match: 1. The CDR3 sequence: CASSLAGGADTQYF. Written as DNA, the CDR3 is TGTGCCAGCAGCTTAGCGGGGGGGGCAGATACGCAGTATTTT.

CDR3 residues: CASATSLRNTEAFF. In nucleotides, the CDR3 is TGCGCCAGCGCCACGTCTTTGCGGAACACTGAAGCTTTCTTT. The chain combines TRBV5-1 with TRBJ1-1; D call uncertain. Looked up from germline, CDR1 is SGHRS and CDR2 is YFSETQ. V was trimmed by 7 bases and J by 1 base, leaving 14 bases between them. The CDR3 contains 14 residues.

In its sample, this clone was seen once. The V and J genes are TRBV25-1 and TRBJ1-1; D is perhaps TRBD1 (5 bases). V was pared by 1 base and J by 5 bases, with 8 bases between. Germline CDR1 and CDR2: MGHDK and SYGVNS. CDR3 length: 13 residues. The CDR3 coding sequence is TGTGCCAGCAGTGAATCGGGGGGAACTGAAGCTTTCTTT. Its translation is CASSESGGTEAFF.

V usage is TRBV28 and J usage is TRBJ2-2, with D perhaps matching TRBD1 (6 bases). The germline gives CDR1 MDHEN, CDR2 SYDVKM. The CDR3 covers 15 residues. Trimming cost V 5 bases and J 3 bases, with 13 bases left between them. The CDR3 DNA reads TGTGCCAGCAGTGGGGGCAACACGTACACCGGGGAGCTGTTTTTT. This sequence encodes CASSGGNTYTGELFF. Combining the CDR3 with reference TRBV28 and TRBJ2-2 gives the whole variable domain DVKVTQSSRYLVKRTGEKVFLECVQDMDHENMFWYRQDPGLGLRLIYFSYDVKMKEKGDIPEGYSVSREKKERFSLILESASTNQTSMYLCASSGGNTYTGELFFGEGSRLTVL.

The J gene is TRBJ1-1, the V gene TRBV3-1 (or the pseudogene TRBV3-2); a weak D match, TRBD1 (5 bases). The CDR3 is 14 residues long. Trimming removed 4 bases from V and 5 bases from J, with 14 bases in between. CDR1 is LGHDT, CDR2 YNNKEL, per germline (reference sequence). CDR3 protein: CASSPSGTRTEAFF. The CDR3 nucleotides read TGTGCCAGCAGCCCTTCCGGGACCAGGACTGAAGCTTTCTTT.

The chain carries TRBV6-5 and TRBJ2-3, with a weak D call TRBD1 (5 bases). This CDR3 comprises 12 residues. CDR1 and CDR2 (germline): MNHEY, SVGAGI. V was trimmed by 10 bases and J by 12 bases, leaving 20 bases between them. The chain's CDR3 is CATSQTGASQYF. In nucleotides, the CDR3 is TGTGCCACTTCACAGACTGGGGCCTCACAGTATTTT.

The chain links TRBV9 to TRBJ2-1, with D uncertain. V lost 0 bases and J lost 9, with 13 bases in between. Germline CDR1 reads SGDLS; CDR2 reads YYNGEE. This CDR3 spans 14 amino acids. The CDR3 region is CASSVEFRGGEQFF. CDR3 DNA: TGTGCCAGCAGCGTAGAGTTTCGAGGCGGTGAGCAGTTCTTC.

Here the CDR3 reads CASRGGGPEQYF. The CDR3 coding sequence is TGTGCCAGCAGAGGGGGAGGACCCGAGCAGTACTTC. This chain connects TRBV14 to TRBJ2-7; possibly TRBD1 or TRBD2 for D (6 bases each). Trimming took 6 bases from V and 6 from J, leaving 12 bases between them. Germline CDR1 is SGHDN and CDR2 is FVKESK. The CDR3 runs to 12 residues.

This rearrangement joins TRBV3-1 (or the pseudogene TRBV3-2) to TRBJ1-2, with D possibly being TRBD1 (5 bases). From germline, CDR1 is LGHDT and CDR2 YNNKEL (reference sequence). The V and J ends lost 0 bases and 4 bases respectively, with 15 bases between them. CDR3 length: 16 residues. The CDR3 spells CASSQDRDGASYGYTF. In DNA form, the CDR3 reads TGTGCCAGCAGCCAAGATCGGGACGGGGCCAGCTATGGCTACACCTTC.

The chain links TRBV4-1 to TRBJ2-3, with a possible D match to TRBD2 (5 bases). Germline CDR1 and CDR2: MGHRA and YSYEKL. Deletions cut 1 base from V and 5 bases from J, with 7 bases between. This CDR3 spans 13 amino acids. The CDR3 spells CASSQGEIDTQYF. The CDR3 DNA follows: TGCGCCAGCAGCCAAGGGGAGATAGATACGCAGTATTTT.

This clone was detected once. The V gene is TRBV27, the J gene TRBJ1-2; 8 positions agree with TRBD1. Germline CDR1 and CDR2: MNHEY and SMNVEV (reference sequence). J was trimmed by 4 bases and V by 7 bases; bases with no gene match: 20. The CDR3 sequence is 18 residues long. CDR3 sequence (DNA): TGTGCCAGCACTACCTCTTGGACAGGGCAAAACTCCCTCTATGGCTACACCTTC. Translated: CASTTSWTGQNSLYGYTF.

This chain links TRBV19 with TRBJ2-5; 7 bases line up with TRBD1. The V segment lost 1 base and the J segment 3 bases; nucleotides outside the gene matches: 17. The length of the CDR3 is 19 residues. CDR1 is LNHDA and CDR2 is SQIVND in the germline V gene (reference sequence). The CDR3 protein is CASSIALSEGALSKETQYF. The CDR3 bases are TGTGCCAGTAGTATAGCTCTCAGCGAGGGGGCCTTGAGTAAAGAGACCCAGTACTTC.

This clone has just one count. The V gene is TRBV18, the J gene TRBJ1-4; D remains ambiguous. From germline, CDR1 is KGHSH and CDR2 LQKENI. V was trimmed by 3 bases and J by 7 bases, leaving 21 bases between them. The CDR3 loop spans 17 amino acids. The CDR3 spells CASSPETTVSRGEKLFF. DNA of the CDR3: TGTGCCAGCTCACCTGAGACAACAGTCTCGCGAGGTGAAAAACTGTTTTTT.

The rearrangement uses TRBV19 and TRBJ1-1; D unresolved. This CDR3 has 14 residues. V shed 6 bases and J shed 4 bases, with 15 bases lying between them. The germline V gene encodes CDR1 LNHDA and CDR2 SQIVND (reference sequence). CDR3 nucleotides: TGTGCCAGTAGGCCTACGAGGGCGGCCACTGAAGCTTTCTTT. It specifies CASRPTRAATEAFF. The full variable domain, its missing parts supplied by reference TRBV19 and TRBJ1-1, is DGGITQSPKYLFRKEGQNVTLSCEQNLNHDAMYWYRQDPGQGLRLIYYSQIVNDFQKGDIAEGYSVSREKKESFPLTVTSAQKNPTAFYLCASRPTRAATEAFFGQGTRLTVV.